The subject of this entry is one TCR beta chain. The antigen is undetermined. This record belongs to a study of CD8+ T cells in alopecia areata. General observations from the study: In lesional scalp, particularly from alopecia totalis/universalis, clonality was higher than in normal scalp. Scalp sample data also include resident alphabeta T cells from normal skin.

Unmatched junction bases numbered 16, after V lost 7 bases and J lost 3 bases. CDR1 is SGHTA and CDR2 is FQGNSA in the germline V gene. The CDR3 has 17 residues. RNA was extracted and reverse transcribed into cDNA as the sequencing template. Assay used: immunoSEQ multiplex PCR; TCRdb lists only in-frame clones, some missing. The sample records 100,000 to 150,000 clones, approximately 60% being singletons. The treatment: oral pan-JAK inhibitor, 5-10 mg twice daily. This material consisted of CD4+ T cells sorted from blood, taken at week 4, from a patient treated with tofacitinib. The chain combines TRBV7-2 with TRBJ2-5; 8 bases align to TRBD2. The receptor's source is a human donor with alopecia areata. This CDR3 is CASNQIIGGGTEETQYF. The CDR3, as DNA: TGTGCCAGCAACCAGATCATCGGCGGGGGGACCGAAGAGACCCAGTACTTC. The complete variable domain, with remaining parts taken from reference TRBV7-2 and TRBJ2-5, reads GAGVSQSPSNKVTEKGKDVELRCDPISGHTALYWYRQSLGQGLEFLIYFQGNSAPDKSGLPSDRFSAERTGGSVSTLTIQRTQQEDSAVYLCASNQIIGGGTEETQYFGPGTRLLVL.